This TCR beta chain was documented in a study of cytomegalovirus exposure and HLA in healthy donors. Study-level points and caveats: DRB1 showed the most TCR associations and HLA-C the fewest in a later analysis, as rates varied by HLA locus. HLA alleles were associated with 15,000 to 20,000 TCR beta sequences in a later analysis at 0.05 false discovery rate. Listed as cytomegalovirus-associated were around 160 TCR beta chains. CMV serostatus stood as the only immune exposure information on hand.

The V end lost 4 bases, the J end lost 3 bases, and 13 bases lay between the germline ends. This CDR3 comprises 14 residues. The germline V gene encodes CDR1 LGHNA and CDR2 YNFKEQ. PCR used 60 Vbeta primers and 13 Jbeta primers. Data came from immunoSEQ multiplex PCR; TCRdb stores just in-frame clones and leaves some out. The sample lists 170,000 or so clones; 84% were seen once. Concerning this clone: Its target is not known.

V and J are TRBV4-2 and TRBJ2-7; TRBD2 might be the D (6 bases). Sequencing input: PBMCs. The sequence derives from a boy younger than 10 in good health and CMV-seronegative. CDR3 residues: CASSPGGSVYEQYF. In nucleotides, the CDR3 is TGTGCCAGCAGCCCCGGGGGTAGCGTCTACGAGCAGTACTTC.